This T cell receptor beta chain appears in the sequencing data of a study of blood T cells in healthy people across ages. Study-wide results and limits: Lack of knowledge of donor CMV status possibly confounded expanded clonotype changes.

Together with a sample-barcoded 5' primer, a J-beta primer mix was included in a second PCR lasting roughly 7 to 11 cycles. TCRdb re-called the 5' RACE reads through MiXCR, storing one row per CDR3 protein. The sample records 850,000 or so distinct CDR3 sequences, under 30% being singletons. A word on this clonotype: Antigen: not known.

The length of the CDR3 is 13 residues. Germline CDR1 SEHNR, CDR2 FQNEAQ (reference sequence). Trimming stripped 5 bases from V and 9 bases from J, with 14 bases between. The V gene is TRBV7-9, the J gene TRBJ1-5; TRBD1 might be the D (5 bases). Sequences were obtained from blood. The source of this sequence is a woman older than 75 in good health. DNA for the CDR3: TGTGCCAGCAGCCTGGGGACGGGAGCGCCCCAGCATTTT. Its translation is CASSLGTGAPQHF.